This entry is about one T cell receptor beta chain. Its antigen is as yet unknown. Clones were sequenced by immunoSEQ multiplex PCR, and TCRdb holds only the in-frame ones, with some missing. The sample gives some 2,100,000 clones, almost 96% of which show up once; 0.13% is in the top ten. The data are from a study of shared clonotypes between healthy human individuals. Findings and limits, study-wide: A handful of donors shared approximately 5% of their naive CD4 clonotypes. Estimated richness values were generally larger in naive subsets than in memory subsets.

Looked up from germline, CDR1 is SGHVS and CDR2 is FQNEAQ. This CDR3 is 16 amino acids long. Trimming shortened V by 3 bases and J by 0 bases, and 9 bases separated the two germline ends. The V gene is TRBV7-8, the J gene TRBJ1-6, with D uncertain. The TCR comes from a man in his late teens or twenties in good health. Sequenced material: naive CD4+ T cells sorted from blood. Sample subset: CD45RA+ positively selected. The CDR3 nucleotides are TGTGCCAGCAGCTTGTCGATGAGCTCCTATAATTCACCCCTCCACTTT. This sequence encodes CASSLSMSSYNSPLHF.